These T cell receptor beta chains were read from a single sample in a study of blood T cell repertoires in COVID-19. The protocol was immunoSEQ multiplex PCR, while the TCRdb copy is restricted to in-frame clones and leaves out a portion. Of 150,000 or so clones listed, about 83% were seen once; the top ten hold 12%. The source material was peripheral blood. These receptors were obtained from a woman aged 55-75 years with COVID-19, enrolled during active disease. Both conserved end residues are part of each CDR3. Fields, in order: J gene, D gene, V gene, clone size, CDR3 length, CDR3 protein, CDR3 DNA. D genes are given only for firm matches. The size entry is marked missing in some rows and otherwise reads once, few, many or a size class.

TRBJ2-2	NA	TRBV2	once	15	CASRIGGVYTGELFF	TGTGCCAGCCGCATAGGGGGGGTTTATACCGGGGAGCTGTTTTTT
TRBJ1-2	NA	TRBV7-2	NA	16	CASSLVVQPGNYGYTF	TGTGCCAGCAGCTTAGTGGTTCAACCGGGAAACTATGGCTACACCTTC
TRBJ2-5	TRBD1	TRBV5-6	NA	14	CASSRRRQGETQYF	TGTGCCAGCAGCCGGCGACGACAGGGAGAGACCCAGTACTTC
TRBJ1-2	TRBD1	TRBV19	NA	13	CASSTTGGFGYTF	TGTGCCAGTAGTACTACAGGGGGCTTTGGCTACACCTTC
TRBJ1-3	NA	TRBV5-1	NA	16	CASSLAGALSGNTIYF	TGCGCCAGCAGCTTGGCCGGAGCTTTGTCTGGAAACACCATATATTTT
TRBJ1-5	NA	TRBV6-1	NA	13	CASSENGFQPQHF	TGTGCCAGCAGTGAAAACGGGTTTCAGCCCCAGCATTTT
TRBJ2-1	NA	TRBV7-9	NA	16	CASSLAFPRGDNEQFF	TGTGCCAGCAGCTTAGCTTTCCCGCGCGGGGACAATGAGCAGTTCTTC
TRBJ1-5	TRBD1	TRBV2	few	14	CASTRDRVFQPQHF	TGTGCCAGCACCCGGGACAGGGTATTTCAGCCCCAGCATTTT
TRBJ1-3	TRBD1	TRBV9	NA	16	CASSTRQGANGNTIYF	TGTGCCAGCAGCACTCGACAGGGGGCTAATGGAAACACCATATATTTT
TRBJ1-1	NA	TRBV7-9	NA	13	CASSSQMNTEAFF	TGTGCCAGCAGCTCCCAAATGAACACTGAAGCTTTCTTT
TRBJ2-3	NA	TRBV6-6	NA	15	CASSYSEGRTDTQYF	TGTGCCAGCAGTTACTCAGAGGGCCGCACAGATACGCAGTATTTT
TRBJ2-2	TRBD1	TRBV10-1	NA	19	CASSESTWTGVTNTGELFF	TGCGCCAGCAGTGAGTCGACTTGGACAGGGGTTACGAACACCGGGGAGCTGTTTTTT
TRBJ1-4	TRBD1	TRBV6-6	NA	15	CASSYPLTGEEKLFF	TGTGCCAGCAGTTACCCTCTAACAGGGGAAGAAAAACTGTTTTTT
TRBJ1-2	NA	TRBV27	NA	14	CASSFRGGNYGYTF	TGTGCCAGCAGTTTCCGGGGGGGAAACTATGGCTACACCTTC
TRBJ1-4	NA	TRBV9	NA	11	CASSVANSLFF	TGTGCCAGCAGCGTAGCCAATTCCCTGTTTTTT
TRBJ2-1	TRBD1	TRBV12-3/TRBV12-4	once	12	CASSRTGTEQFF	TGTGCCAGCAGTCGGACAGGGACTGAGCAGTTCTTC
TRBJ1-5	TRBD1	TRBV24-1	NA	17	CASRTRDRERGGQPQHF	TGTGCCTCCAGAACCCGGGACAGGGAACGGGGTGGTCAGCCCCAGCATTTT
TRBJ1-5	NA	TRBV4-1	once	15	CASSQDPGRNQPQHF	TGCGCCAGCAGCCAAGACCCCGGTCGCAATCAGCCCCAGCATTTT
TRBJ1-2	TRBD1	TRBV6-1	NA	15	CASSDNPIQGDGYTF	TGTGCCAGCAGTGATAATCCAATACAGGGGGATGGCTACACCTTC
TRBJ2-7	TRBD2	TRBV3-1/TRBV3-2	NA	14	CASSPLHGRDEQYF	TGTGCCAGCAGCCCCCTCCACGGGAGGGACGAGCAGTACTTC
TRBJ2-1	TRBD2	TRBV7-9	NA	16	CASSQTSGRDYNEQFF	TGTGCCAGCAGCCAGACTAGCGGGAGGGACTACAATGAGCAGTTCTTC
TRBJ2-5	NA	TRBV5-4	NA	15	CASSIPGGLEETQYF	TGTGCCAGCAGTATTCCAGGGGGACTTGAAGAGACCCAGTACTTC
TRBJ1-6	TRBD1	TRBV2	NA	15	CASSGQGAKDSPLHF	TGTGCCAGCAGTGGCCAGGGGGCAAAGGATTCACCCCTCCACTTT
TRBJ1-4	TRBD1	TRBV27	NA	13	CAGTGGTNEKLFF	TGTGCCGGAACAGGGGGTACTAATGAAAAACTGTTTTTT